Below are 10 T cell receptor beta chains sequenced from a single sample in a study of Ad26.COV2.S vaccination and SARS-CoV-2 variants. TCRdb's copy holds only in-frame clones and misses some; the assay was immunoSEQ multiplex PCR. The table shows a few hundred thousand clones, with 83% occurring only once. Regarding treatment: some 20 received Ad26.COV2.S at low or high dose, single or two shots; about five received placebo; per-sample allocation not given. After the first vaccine or placebo injection, samples were drawn on day 63. Here the sequenced sample was peripheral blood, taken in a trial of Ad26.COV2.S vaccine versus placebo. The receptors come from a person aged 18-65 years who received the Ad26.COV2.S COVID-19 vaccine or a placebo.

The V call is TRBV4-1, the J call TRBJ2-5, with D possibly matching TRBD2 (6 bases). Germline CDR1 MGHRA, CDR2 YSYEKL. CDR3 length equals 15 residues. V shed 1 base and J shed 4 bases, with 13 bases lying between them. CDR3 DNA sequence: TGCGCCAGCAGCCAAGGGGGTAGCGGACGAGAGACCCAGTACTTC. Translated, it gives CASSQGGSGRETQYF.

V gene TRBV6-2 or TRBV6-3 combines with J gene TRBJ1-6, with D possibly TRBD1 on 5 matching bases. V was shortened by 6 bases and J by 6 bases, with 18 bases between the two germline ends. The CDR3 has 16 residues. Germline CDR1 and CDR2: MNHEY and SVGEGT. The CDR3 bases are TGTGCCAGCAGCGATACCCTGGGGGGAATTAATTCACCCCTCCACTTT. It specifies CASSDTLGGINSPLHF.

The chain recombines TRBV29-1 with TRBJ2-3, with no clear D. Trimming pared 7 bases from V and 2 bases from J, leaving 16 bases between. Germline assignment: CDR1 SQVTM and CDR2 ANQGSEA. The CDR3 runs to 14 residues. CDR3 DNA: TGCAGCGCCATTATCCGGTCACCCACAGATACGCAGTATTTT. Protein product: CSAIIRSPTDTQYF.

This clone has more than one count but fewer than ten. The rearrangement links TRBV11-3 to TRBJ1-2, with D perhaps matching TRBD1 (6 bases). The length of the CDR3 is 14 residues. Trimming pared 5 bases from V and 3 bases from J, leaving 13 bases between. From germline, CDR1 is SGHNT and CDR2 YENEEA. DNA for the CDR3: TGTGCCAGCAGCCCCGACAGGACCTACTATGGCTACACCTTC. The encoded protein is CASSPDRTYYGYTF.

CDR3 bases: TGTGCCATCAGTGAGTCGCCGGAGGGACTAGCGGGGGGAATGACAGATACGCAGTATTTT. Encoded protein: CAISESPEGLAGGMTDTQYF. J is TRBJ2-3 and V is TRBV10-3; 15 bases map to TRBD2. The junction had 10 bases not matched to a gene; V was cut back by 0 bases and J by 3 bases. Looked up from germline, CDR1 is ENHRY and CDR2 is SYGVKD. The CDR3 is made up of 20 amino acids.

V and J are TRBV6-2 or TRBV6-3 and TRBJ2-1; 9 bases align to TRBD2. V dropped 4 bases and J dropped 8; count of bases not matched to a gene: 3. The CDR3 has 13 residues. CDR1 and CDR2 (germline): MNHEY, SVGEGT. The CDR3 coding sequence is TGTGCCAGCAGTTTTAGCGGGAGCTATGAGCAGTTCTTC. Amino acid sequence: CASSFSGSYEQFF.

This rearrangement joins TRBV10-1 to TRBJ2-1, with 12 nucleotides matching TRBD2. Germline trimming cut 2 bases from V and 9 bases from J; bases unmatched to any gene: 5. CDR3 length: 15 amino acids. Germline loops: CDR1 WNHNN, CDR2 SYGVQD (reference sequence). CDR3 sequence: CASSEVASGGVEQFF. The CDR3 nucleotides are TGCGCCAGCAGTGAGGTGGCTAGCGGGGGGGTTGAGCAGTTCTTC.

J is TRBJ1-5 and V is TRBV10-3; D perhaps matches TRBD1 (5 bases). V was trimmed by 2 bases and J by 6 bases, leaving 5 bases between them. Per germline, CDR1 ENHRY and CDR2 SYGVKD. The CDR3 contains 12 residues. CDR3 DNA sequence: TGTGCCATCAGTGAGGGGGGTCAGCCCCAGCATTTT. Protein sequence: CAISEGGQPQHF.

The chain employs TRBV7-9 and TRBJ1-2; perhaps TRBD1 as D (5 bases). The CDR3 is made up of 16 amino acids. Per the germline V gene, CDR1 is SEHNR and CDR2 is FQNEAQ (reference sequence). Trimming stripped 5 bases from V and 4 bases from J, with 20 bases between. CDR3 in amino acids: CASSPSGSSGSYGYTF. In DNA, the CDR3 is TGTGCCAGCAGCCCCTCCGGGAGCTCAGGGAGCTATGGCTACACCTTC.

J is TRBJ1-5 and V is TRBV19, with D perhaps matching TRBD1 (5 bases). Trimming shortened V by 5 bases and J by 1 base, and 15 bases separated the two germline ends. Per the germline V gene, CDR1 is LNHDA and CDR2 is SQIVND (reference sequence). This CDR3 has 16 residues. As DNA, the CDR3 is TGTGCCAGTAGTTTACGGGGCGCGGGGAGCAATCAGCCCCAGCATTTT. Protein: CASSLRGAGSNQPQHF.